These 17 T cell receptor beta chains were all obtained from the same sample, sequenced in a study of shared clonotypes between healthy human individuals. Repertoires were generated with immunoSEQ multiplex PCR, while TCRdb's copy carries only in-frame clones and drops some. The sample shows roughly 170,000 clones, around 63% of them seen only once. Sequenced input: memory CD4+ T cells sorted from blood. The subset here: CD45RA-negative fraction. The receptors stem from a man aged 30-40 years in good health.

In this sample, this clone turned up many times. The chain is built from TRBV7-3 and TRBJ2-2, with D uncertain. The ends were cut back, 5 bases at V and 1 base at J, with 5 bases in the middle. The CDR3 covers 13 residues. The germline CDR1 and CDR2 sequences are SGHTA and FQGTGA. The CDR3 sequence: CASSILNTGELFF. CDR3 sequence (DNA): TGTGCCAGCAGCATCCTGAACACCGGGGAGCTGTTTTTT.

The rearrangement joins TRBV29-1 to TRBJ1-3; D is ambiguous. In germline, CDR1 is SQVTM, CDR2 ANQGSEA. V was trimmed by 4 bases and J by 2 bases, leaving 6 bases between them. The CDR3 contains 12 residues. The CDR3 nucleotides are TGCAGCGTTGTTAGTGCTGGAAACACCATATATTTT. Protein sequence: CSVVSAGNTIYF.

On this clone: A much larger clone differs by one base, so this may be a read error. The rearrangement joins TRBV10-3 to TRBJ2-1; TRBD1 agrees at 7 bases. J was trimmed by 4 bases and V by 5 bases; bases with no gene match: 5. Germline lookup yields CDR1 ENHRY and CDR2 SYGVKD. The CDR3 extends over 14 amino acids. CDR3 region: CAISRQGVYNEQFF. CDR3 DNA sequence: TGTGCCATCAGTAGACAGGGAGTTTACAATGAGCAGTTCTTC.

This clone was detected only a few times. This chain uses TRBV7-7 with TRBJ2-5, with D maybe TRBD1 (6 bases). CDR1 and CDR2 (germline): SSHAT, FNYEAQ (reference sequence). The CDR3 length is 15 residues. Trimming cost V 1 base and J 4 bases, with 13 bases left between them. The CDR3 DNA sequence: TGTGCCAGCAGCTTAGGACCGGGACAACTAGAGACCCAGTACTTC. Protein product: CASSLGPGQLETQYF.

CDR3 sequence: CAWSSLGDGEQYF. The CDR3 DNA reads as TGTGCCTGGAGTTCTTTGGGGGATGGCGAGCAGTACTTC. The chain has TRBV30 and TRBJ2-7; either TRBD1 or TRBD2 may fit D (5 bases each). Germline CDR1 is GTSNPN and CDR2 is SVGIG (reference sequence). V was cut by 2 bases and J by 6 bases, with 14 bases left in between. The CDR3 sequence is 13 residues long.

The chain has TRBV19 and TRBJ2-7; D could derive from TRBD1 or TRBD2 (5 bases each). The V end was cut by 5 bases, the J end by 0 bases, with 11 bases between. From germline, CDR1 is LNHDA and CDR2 SQIVND (reference sequence). The CDR3 contains 14 residues. In DNA form, the CDR3 reads TGTGCCAGTAGTCGGGGACCCAGCTCCTACGAGCAGTACTTC. Its translation is CASSRGPSSYEQYF.

The chain carries TRBV30 and TRBJ2-6; D remains unclear. Germline loops: CDR1 GTSNPN, CDR2 SVGIG (reference sequence). The length of the CDR3 is 15 residues. V gave up 0 bases and J gave up 4 bases, with 10 bases separating them. The CDR3 loop is CAWSVSFRGANVLTF. Here the CDR3 DNA reads TGTGCCTGGAGTGTAAGTTTCCGGGGGGCCAACGTCCTGACTTTC.

This clone occurred a few times. The genes are TRBV5-4 and TRBJ2-1, with D possibly being TRBD2 (5 bases). Per the germline V gene, CDR1 is SGHNT and CDR2 is YYREEE (reference sequence). This CDR3 spans 13 amino acids. The ends were cut back, 1 base at V and 8 bases at J, with 10 bases in the middle. The DNA of the CDR3 is TGTGCCAGCAGCTTGCGAGGGAAAGATGAGCAGTTCTTC. It is translated as CASSLRGKDEQFF.

Here the CDR3 DNA reads TGTGCCAGCAGTGACTCAGACCGGAACACTGAAGCTTTCTTT. This encodes CASSDSDRNTEAFF. V and J are TRBV6-4 and TRBJ1-1; unclear D gene. The CDR3 is 14 residues long. CDR1 and CDR2 (germline): MRHNA, SNTAGT. Between the trimmed V and J ends, which lost 0 bases and 1 base, there was a span of 6 bases.

V is TRBV5-3 and J is TRBJ2-1, with 7 bases aligning to TRBD1. TRBV5-3 is an ORF, and what it does is uncertain. V lost 1 base to trimming and J lost 7 bases; unmatched junction nucleotides: 14. This CDR3 has 17 amino acids. The CDR3 protein is CARSLYVRDRDTNEQFF. The CDR3 DNA follows: TGTGCCAGAAGCTTGTACGTCCGAGACAGGGATACTAATGAGCAGTTCTTC.

In this sample, this clone turned up a few times. The V call is TRBV6-5, the J call TRBJ2-2, with no clear D. The V gene lost 8 bases and the J gene lost 4 bases, with 8 bases spanning the gap. The germline CDR1 and CDR2 sequences are MNHEY and SVGAGI. The CDR3 contains 12 residues. The CDR3 spells CASRVLTGELFF. CDR3 sequence (DNA): TGTGCCAGCCGGGTTCTCACCGGGGAGCTGTTTTTT.

This chain connects TRBV6-1 to TRBJ1-3; 7 positions match TRBD1. CDR1 MNHNS and CDR2 SASEGT come from the germline V gene. CDR3 length equals 17 residues. V trimming: 0 bases; J trimming: 1 base; junction bases outside the gene matches: 6. DNA of the CDR3: TGTGCCAGCAGTGAAGCGTCAGGGGGGAGATCTGGAAACACCATATATTTT. Amino acid sequence: CASSEASGGRSGNTIYF.

As for this clone: The junction differs from germline at one of its ends, possibly a read error. This chain links TRBV7-7 with TRBJ2-1; D is unresolved. The CDR3 covers 12 residues. CDR1 SSHAT and CDR2 FNYEAQ come from the germline V gene (reference sequence). The CDR3 loop is CASSSPGSQQFF. CDR3 sequence (DNA): TGTGCTAGCAGTTCCCCAGGTTCCCAGCAGTTCTTC.

The chain has TRBV7-8 and TRBJ2-7; 9 nucleotides agree with TRBD1. Germline V gene lookup returns CDR1 SGHVS and CDR2 FQNEAQ. The length of the CDR3 is 15 residues. The V gene end was trimmed by 3 bases and the J gene end by 5 bases; junction bases not matched to a gene: 8. The CDR3 sequence: CASSFTGGWLDEQYF. In nucleotides, the CDR3 is TGTGCCAGCAGCTTCACAGGGGGCTGGCTGGACGAGCAGTACTTC.

V and J are TRBV18 and TRBJ2-3; D unresolved. Per the germline V gene, CDR1 is KGHSH and CDR2 is LQKENI. This CDR3 contains 15 residues. Trimming removed 7 bases from V and 1 base from J, with 15 bases in between. The CDR3 DNA reads as TGTGCCAGCTGTCGCGCCCCTGGTGGCACAGATACGCAGTATTTT. Its protein product is CASCRAPGGTDTQYF. Full variable domain (missing parts from reference TRBV18 and TRBJ2-3): NAGVMQNPRHLVRRRGQEARLRCSPMKGHSHVYWYRQLPEEGLKFMVYLQKENIIDESGMPKERFSAEFPKEGPSILRIQQVVRGDSAAYFCASCRAPGGTDTQYFGPGTRLTVL.

The V call is TRBV6-5, the J call TRBJ2-1; D perhaps matches TRBD2 (6 bases). The V and J ends lost 6 bases and 6 bases respectively, with 12 bases between them. The CDR3 runs 13 residues. Germline CDR1 is MNHEY and CDR2 is SVGAGI. The CDR3 loop reads CASSETRGNEQFF. The CDR3 DNA follows: TGTGCCAGCAGCGAGACTAGAGGCAATGAGCAGTTCTTC.

The table lists this clone with many counts. V is TRBV9 and J is TRBJ2-5; D is undetermined. The CDR3 extends over 12 amino acids. The ends were cut back, 4 bases at V and 3 bases at J, with 7 bases in the middle. Germline-derived CDR1 and CDR2 are SGDLS and YYNGEE. The CDR3 sequence: CASSPQEETQYF. The DNA for the CDR3 is TGTGCCAGCAGCCCCCAGGAAGAGACCCAGTACTTC.